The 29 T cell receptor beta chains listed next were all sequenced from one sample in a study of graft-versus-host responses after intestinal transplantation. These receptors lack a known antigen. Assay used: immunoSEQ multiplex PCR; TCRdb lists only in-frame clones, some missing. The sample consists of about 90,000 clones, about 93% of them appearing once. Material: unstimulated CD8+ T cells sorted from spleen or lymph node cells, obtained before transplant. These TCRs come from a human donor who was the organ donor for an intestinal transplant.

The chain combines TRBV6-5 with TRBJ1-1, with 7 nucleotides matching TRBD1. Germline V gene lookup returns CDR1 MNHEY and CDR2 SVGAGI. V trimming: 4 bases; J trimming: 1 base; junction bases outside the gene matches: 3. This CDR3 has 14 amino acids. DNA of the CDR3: TGTGCCAGCAGTTGGACAGGAGAGAACACTGAAGCTTTCTTT. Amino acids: CASSWTGENTEAFF.

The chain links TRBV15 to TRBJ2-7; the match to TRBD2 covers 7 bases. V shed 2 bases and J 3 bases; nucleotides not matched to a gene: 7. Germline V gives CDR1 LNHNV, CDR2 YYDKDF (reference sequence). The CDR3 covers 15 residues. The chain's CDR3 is CATSRPLGGDYEQYF. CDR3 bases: TGTGCCACCAGCAGACCCCTGGGAGGGGACTACGAGCAGTACTTC.

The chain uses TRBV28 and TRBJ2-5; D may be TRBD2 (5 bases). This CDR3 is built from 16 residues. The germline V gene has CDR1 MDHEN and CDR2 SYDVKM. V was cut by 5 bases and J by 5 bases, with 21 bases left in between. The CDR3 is CASSDPPRLALETQYF. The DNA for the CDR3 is TGTGCCAGCAGTGACCCCCCCCGGCTAGCCCTGGAGACCCAGTACTTC.

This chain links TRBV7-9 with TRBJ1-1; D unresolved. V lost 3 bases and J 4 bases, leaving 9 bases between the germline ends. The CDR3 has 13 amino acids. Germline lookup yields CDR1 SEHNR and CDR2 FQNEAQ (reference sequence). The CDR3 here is CASSFGVGTEAFF. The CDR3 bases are TGTGCCAGCAGCTTCGGGGTGGGCACTGAAGCTTTCTTT.

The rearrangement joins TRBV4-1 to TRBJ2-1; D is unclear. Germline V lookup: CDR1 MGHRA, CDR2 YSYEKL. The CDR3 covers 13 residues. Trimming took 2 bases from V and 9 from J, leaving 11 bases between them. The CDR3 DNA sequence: TGCGCCAGCAGCCAACCTCAGAACCCTGAGCAGTTCTTC. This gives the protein CASSQPQNPEQFF.

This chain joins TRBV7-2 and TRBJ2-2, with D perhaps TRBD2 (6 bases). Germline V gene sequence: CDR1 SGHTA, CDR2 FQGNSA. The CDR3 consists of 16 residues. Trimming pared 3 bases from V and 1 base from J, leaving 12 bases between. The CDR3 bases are TGTGCCAGCAGCTTCCCCGGGGGTTGGAACACCGGGGAGCTGTTTTTT. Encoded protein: CASSFPGGWNTGELFF.

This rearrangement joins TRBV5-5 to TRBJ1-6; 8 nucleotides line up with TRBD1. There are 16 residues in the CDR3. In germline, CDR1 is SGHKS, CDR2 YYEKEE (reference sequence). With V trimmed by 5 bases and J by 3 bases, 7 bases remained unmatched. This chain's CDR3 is CASRHGQGLYNSPLHF. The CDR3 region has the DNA TGTGCCAGCAGACATGGACAGGGCCTCTATAATTCACCCCTCCACTTT.

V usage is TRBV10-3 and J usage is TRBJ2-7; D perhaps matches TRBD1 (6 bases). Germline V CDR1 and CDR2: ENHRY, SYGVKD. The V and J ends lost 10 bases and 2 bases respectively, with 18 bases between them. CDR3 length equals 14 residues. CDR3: CATRRPRTAYEQYF. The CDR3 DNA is TGTGCCACCCGCCGTCCTAGGACAGCCTACGAGCAGTACTTC.

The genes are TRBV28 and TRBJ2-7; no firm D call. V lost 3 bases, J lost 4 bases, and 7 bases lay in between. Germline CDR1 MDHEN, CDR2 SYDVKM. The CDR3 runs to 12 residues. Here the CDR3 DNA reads TGTGCCAGCAGTTTCGGTCCGTACGAGCAGTACTTC. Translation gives CASSFGPYEQYF. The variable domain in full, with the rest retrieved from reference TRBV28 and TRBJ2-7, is DVKVTQSSRYLVKRTGEKVFLECVQDMDHENMFWYRQDPGLGLRLIYFSYDVKMKEKGDIPEGYSVSREKKERFSLILESASTNQTSMYLCASSFGPYEQYFGPGTRLTVT.

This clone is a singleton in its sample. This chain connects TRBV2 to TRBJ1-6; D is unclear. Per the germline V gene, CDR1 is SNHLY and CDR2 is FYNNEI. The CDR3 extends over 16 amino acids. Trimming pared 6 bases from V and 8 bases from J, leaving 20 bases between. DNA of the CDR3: TGTGCCAGCAGAGCTACCTTGAGTGACACCTATTCACCCCTCCACTTT. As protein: CASRATLSDTYSPLHF.

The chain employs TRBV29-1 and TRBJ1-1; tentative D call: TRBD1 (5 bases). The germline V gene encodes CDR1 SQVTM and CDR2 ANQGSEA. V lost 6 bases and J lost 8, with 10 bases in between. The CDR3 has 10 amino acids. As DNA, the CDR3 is TGCAGCGTGGAGGGGAGGGAAGCTTTCTTT. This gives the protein CSVEGREAFF. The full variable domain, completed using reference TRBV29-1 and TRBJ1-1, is SAVISQKPSRDICQRGTSLTIQCQVDSQVTMMFWYRQQPGQSLTLIATANQGSEATYESGFVIDKFPISRPNLTFSTLTVSNMSPEDSSIYLCSVEGREAFFGQGTRLTVV.

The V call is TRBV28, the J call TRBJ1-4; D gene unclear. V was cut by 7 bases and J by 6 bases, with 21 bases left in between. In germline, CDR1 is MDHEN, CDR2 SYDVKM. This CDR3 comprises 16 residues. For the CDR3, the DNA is TGTGCCAGCACCATGTTTCTCGGTTTGAGTGATGAAAAACTGTTTTTT. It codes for CASTMFLGLSDEKLFF.

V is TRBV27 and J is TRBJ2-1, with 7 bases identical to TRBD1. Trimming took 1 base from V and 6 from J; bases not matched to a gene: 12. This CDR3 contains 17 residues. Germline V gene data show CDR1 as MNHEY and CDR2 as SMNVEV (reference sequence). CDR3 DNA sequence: TGTGCCAGCAGTTTATACCGGGACAGCCAAGACAGCAATGAGCAGTTCTTC. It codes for CASSLYRDSQDSNEQFF.

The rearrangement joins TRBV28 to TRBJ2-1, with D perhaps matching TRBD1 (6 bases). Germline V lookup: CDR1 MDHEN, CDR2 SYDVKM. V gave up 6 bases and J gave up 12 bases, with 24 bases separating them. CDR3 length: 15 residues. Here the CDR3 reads CASRYASQGWDVQFF. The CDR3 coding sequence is TGTGCCAGCAGGTACGCGAGTCAGGGGTGGGACGTGCAGTTCTTC. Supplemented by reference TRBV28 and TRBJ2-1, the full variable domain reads DVKVTQSSRYLVKRTGEKVFLECVQDMDHENMFWYRQDPGLGLRLIYFSYDVKMKEKGDIPEGYSVSREKKERFSLILESASTNQTSMYLCASRYASQGWDVQFFGPGTRLTVL.

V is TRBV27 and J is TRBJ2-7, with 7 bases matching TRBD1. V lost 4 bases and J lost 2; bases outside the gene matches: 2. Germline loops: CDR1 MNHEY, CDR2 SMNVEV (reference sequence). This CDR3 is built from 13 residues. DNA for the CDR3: TGTGCCAGCAGTTCCCAGGGGGCCTACGAGCAGTACTTC. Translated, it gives CASSSQGAYEQYF.

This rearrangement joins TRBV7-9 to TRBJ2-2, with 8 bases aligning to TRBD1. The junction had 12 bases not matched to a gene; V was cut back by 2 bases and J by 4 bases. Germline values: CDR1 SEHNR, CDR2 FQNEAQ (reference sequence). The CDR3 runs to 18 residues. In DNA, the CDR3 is TGTGCCAGCAGCTTAAGTCTTGGGAACAGGGGGGCCACCGGGGAGCTGTTTTTT. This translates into CASSLSLGNRGATGELFF.

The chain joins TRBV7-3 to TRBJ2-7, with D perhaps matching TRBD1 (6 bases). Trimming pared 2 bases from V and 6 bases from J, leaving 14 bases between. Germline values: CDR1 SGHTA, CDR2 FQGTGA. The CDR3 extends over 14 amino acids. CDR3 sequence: CASSLSGAAGEQYF. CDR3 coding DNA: TGTGCCAGCAGCTTATCAGGGGCTGCCGGCGAGCAGTACTTC.

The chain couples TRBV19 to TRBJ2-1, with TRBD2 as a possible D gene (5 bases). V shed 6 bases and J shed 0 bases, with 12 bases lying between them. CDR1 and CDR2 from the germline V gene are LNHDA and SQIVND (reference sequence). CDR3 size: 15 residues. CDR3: CASSPSGSSYNEQFF. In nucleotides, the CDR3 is TGTGCCAGTAGCCCCAGCGGAAGCTCCTACAATGAGCAGTTCTTC.

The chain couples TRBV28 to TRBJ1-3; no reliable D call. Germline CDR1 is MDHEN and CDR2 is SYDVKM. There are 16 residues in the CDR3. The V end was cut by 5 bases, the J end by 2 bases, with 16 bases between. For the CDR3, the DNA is TGTGCCAGCAGTGCGCAAGGAGAACTCCCTGGAAACACCATATATTTT. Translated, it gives CASSAQGELPGNTIYF. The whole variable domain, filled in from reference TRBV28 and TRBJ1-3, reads DVKVTQSSRYLVKRTGEKVFLECVQDMDHENMFWYRQDPGLGLRLIYFSYDVKMKEKGDIPEGYSVSREKKERFSLILESASTNQTSMYLCASSAQGELPGNTIYFGEGSWLTVV.

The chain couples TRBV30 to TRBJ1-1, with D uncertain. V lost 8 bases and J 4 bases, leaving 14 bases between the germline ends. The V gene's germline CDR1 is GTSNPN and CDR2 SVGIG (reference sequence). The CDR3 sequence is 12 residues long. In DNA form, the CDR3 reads TGTGCCGGCCTGGGAGGGAGCACTGAAGCTTTCTTT. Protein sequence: CAGLGGSTEAFF.

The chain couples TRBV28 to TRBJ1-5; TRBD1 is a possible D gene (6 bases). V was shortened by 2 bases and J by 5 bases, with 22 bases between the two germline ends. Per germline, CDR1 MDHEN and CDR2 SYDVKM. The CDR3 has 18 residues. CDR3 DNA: TGTGCCAGCAGTTTAGGGGGGGCAGCCGGGCACAAGGATCAGCCCCAGCATTTT. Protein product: CASSLGGAAGHKDQPQHF.

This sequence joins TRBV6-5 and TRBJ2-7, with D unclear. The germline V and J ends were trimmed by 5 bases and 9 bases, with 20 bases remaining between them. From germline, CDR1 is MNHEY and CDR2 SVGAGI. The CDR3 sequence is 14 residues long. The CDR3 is CASSEILTGRRQYF. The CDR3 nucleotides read TGTGCCAGCAGTGAAATCCTCACGGGTAGGAGGCAGTACTTC.

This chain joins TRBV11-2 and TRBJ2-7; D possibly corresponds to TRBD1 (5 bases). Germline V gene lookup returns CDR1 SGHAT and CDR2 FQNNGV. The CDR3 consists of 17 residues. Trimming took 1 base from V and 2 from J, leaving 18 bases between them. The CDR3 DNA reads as TGTGCCAGCAGCTTAGTTTCGGGCAGGGTCCTCCCCTACGAGCAGTACTTC. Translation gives CASSLVSGRVLPYEQYF.

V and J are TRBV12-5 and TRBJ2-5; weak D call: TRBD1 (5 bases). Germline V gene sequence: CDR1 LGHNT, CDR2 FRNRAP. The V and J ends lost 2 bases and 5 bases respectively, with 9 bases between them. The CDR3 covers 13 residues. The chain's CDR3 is CASGLWGRETQYF. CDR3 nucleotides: TGTGCTAGTGGTTTGTGGGGCCGGGAGACCCAGTACTTC.

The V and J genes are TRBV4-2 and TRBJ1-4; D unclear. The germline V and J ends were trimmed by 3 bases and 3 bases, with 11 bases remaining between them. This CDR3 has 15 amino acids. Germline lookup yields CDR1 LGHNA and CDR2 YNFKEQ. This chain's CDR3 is CASSHAPGANEKLFF. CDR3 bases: TGTGCCAGCAGCCACGCACCGGGAGCTAATGAAAAACTGTTTTTT.

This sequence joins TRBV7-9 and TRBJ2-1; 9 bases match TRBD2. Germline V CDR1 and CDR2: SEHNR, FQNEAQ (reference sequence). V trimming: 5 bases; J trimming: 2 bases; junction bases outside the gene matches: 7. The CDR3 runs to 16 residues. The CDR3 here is CASSAGTSPTYNEQFF. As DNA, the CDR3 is TGTGCCAGCAGCGCAGGGACTAGCCCTACCTACAATGAGCAGTTCTTC.

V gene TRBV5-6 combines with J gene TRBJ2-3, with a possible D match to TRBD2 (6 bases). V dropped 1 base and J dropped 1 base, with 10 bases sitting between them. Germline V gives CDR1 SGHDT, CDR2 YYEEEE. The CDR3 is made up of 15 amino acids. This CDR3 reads CASSLSGDRTDTQYF. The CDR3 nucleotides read TGTGCCAGCAGCTTGTCGGGGGACCGCACAGATACGCAGTATTTT.

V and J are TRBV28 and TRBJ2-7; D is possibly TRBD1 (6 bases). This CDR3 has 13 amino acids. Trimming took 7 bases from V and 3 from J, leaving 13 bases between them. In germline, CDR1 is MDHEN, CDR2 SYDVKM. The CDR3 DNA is TGTGCCAGCACTCCGACAGGTCGCTACGAGCAGTACTTC. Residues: CASTPTGRYEQYF.

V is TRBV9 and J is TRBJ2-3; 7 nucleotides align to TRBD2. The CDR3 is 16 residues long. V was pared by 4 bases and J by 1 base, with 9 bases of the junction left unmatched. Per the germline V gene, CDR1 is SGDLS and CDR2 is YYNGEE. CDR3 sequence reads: CASSIGPAGRTDTQYF. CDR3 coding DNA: TGTGCCAGCAGCATAGGACCAGCGGGACGCACAGATACGCAGTATTTT.